Listed below are T cell receptor beta chains from one sample, sequenced in a study of blood T cell repertoires in COVID-19. This table comes from immunoSEQ multiplex PCR, and its TCRdb copy is limited to in-frame clones, with some not included. Here the sample spans about 170,000 clones, around four fifths being singletons. The source material was peripheral blood. The receptors stem from a woman older than 75 with COVID-19, enrolled during active disease. The CDR3 runs from the conserved cysteine through the conserved F or W. Each record gives: J gene, D gene, V gene, clone size, CDR3 protein, CDR3 DNA. D genes are given only for firm matches. Where a row states a size, it is once, few, many or the class of an expanded clone; other rows omit it.

TRBJ1-6,.,TRBV11-3,few,CASSSTSSYNSPLHF,TGTGCCAGCAGCTCGACTAGCTCCTATAATTCACCCCTCCACTTT
TRBJ1-1,.,TRBV18,few,CASSPSGRGAFF,TGTGCCAGCTCACCTTCAGGGAGGGGCGCTTTCTTT
TRBJ1-5,TRBD1,TRBV7-6,.,CASSLSVAGQGQNQPQHF,TGTGCCAGCAGCTTAAGCGTAGCCGGACAGGGGCAGAATCAGCCCCAGCATTTT
TRBJ1-1,.,TRBV3-1/TRBV3-2,.,CASSQSHSRVNTEAFF,TGTGCCAGCAGCCAAAGTCATTCGAGGGTGAACACTGAAGCTTTCTTT
TRBJ1-5,.,TRBV24-1,.,CATSEGGAKNQPQHF,TGTGCCACCAGTGAAGGGGGGGCGAAAAATCAGCCCCAGCATTTT
TRBJ1-1,.,TRBV28,.,CASSLIPGQDKNTEAFF,TGTGCCAGCAGTTTAATTCCGGGACAAGACAAGAACACTGAAGCTTTCTTT
TRBJ1-1,.,TRBV28,.,CASGSFEAFF,TGTGCCAGCGGCTCCTTTGAAGCTTTCTTT
TRBJ1-1,.,TRBV19,.,CASSLSSDTEAFF,TGTGCCAGTAGTCTTTCAAGCGACACTGAAGCTTTCTTT
TRBJ1-5,.,TRBV7-6,.,CASSLGIRGWEPQHF,TGTGCCAGCAGCTTAGGGATTCGGGGTTGGGAGCCCCAGCATTTT
TRBJ2-7,.,TRBV12-5,.,CASGLSPGQSEQYF,TGTGCTAGTGGTTTGTCTCCCGGACAAAGCGAGCAGTACTTC
TRBJ2-1,TRBD2,TRBV28,few,CASSLRLAGGGRIF,TGTGCCAGCAGTTTAAGGCTAGCGGGAGGGGGTAGGATCTTC
TRBJ1-5,.,TRBV7-9,.,CASNDGGSNQPQHF,TGTGCCAGCAACGACGGGGGTAGCAATCAGCCCCAGCATTTT
TRBJ2-2,.,TRBV29-1,.,CSVGLAQGIRNTGELFF,TGCAGCGTTGGGCTCGCGCAGGGGATTCGGAACACCGGGGAGCTGTTTTTT
TRBJ1-5,.,TRBV4-1,.,CASSQRGLYSNQPQHF,TGCGCCAGCAGCCAAAGGGGCCTTTATAGCAATCAGCCCCAGCATTTT
TRBJ1-4,.,TRBV5-1,.,CASSLATSGSNEKLFF,TGCGCCAGCAGCTTAGCGACCTCAGGGTCTAATGAAAAACTGTTTTTT
TRBJ1-4,.,TRBV11-3,once,CASSRSTGGEKLFF,TGTGCCAGCAGCCGAAGCACGGGAGGGGAAAAACTGTTTTTT
TRBJ2-7,TRBD1,TRBV25-1,.,CASSAPGTGPYEQYF,TGTGCCAGCAGTGCGCCCGGGACAGGGCCCTACGAGCAGTACTTC
TRBJ1-1,.,TRBV15,.,CATSRDTTDFKSAFF,TGTGCCACCAGCAGAGATACCACAGATTTTAAGTCGGCTTTCTTT
TRBJ1-1,TRBD1,TRBV19,few,CASSILWTGVNTEAFF,TGTGCCAGTAGTATCCTCTGGACAGGGGTCAACACTGAAGCTTTCTTT
TRBJ2-3,TRBD1,TRBV24-1,.,CATSDSRQGSTDTQYF,TGTGCCACCAGTGACTCCCGACAGGGCAGCACAGATACGCAGTATTTT
TRBJ2-1,TRBD2,TRBV5-1,once,CASSLETSGALGREQFF,TGCGCCAGCAGCTTGGAGACTAGCGGGGCCTTAGGTCGTGAGCAGTTCTTC
TRBJ2-5,TRBD2,TRBV5-1,.,CASSLGPLAGEVETQYF,TGCGCCAGCAGCTTGGGGCCACTAGCGGGAGAGGTGGAGACCCAGTACTTC
TRBJ2-3,TRBD2,TRBV6-5,.,CASRGTSGTDTQYF,TGTGCCAGCAGAGGGACTAGCGGCACAGATACGCAGTATTTT
TRBJ2-1,TRBD2,TRBV2,.,CASRTLAGVGFF,TGTGCCAGCAGAACTCTAGCGGGGGTGGGGTTCTTC
TRBJ2-1,.,TRBV7-3,.,CASSHGQRSYNEQFF,TGTGCCAGCAGCCACGGACAGCGCTCCTACAATGAGCAGTTCTTC
TRBJ1-6,TRBD1,TRBV11-2,.,CASTPGQPNSPLHF,TGTGCCAGCACCCCGGGACAGCCTAATTCACCCCTCCACTTT
TRBJ1-1,.,TRBV28,.,CASSLWQSEAFF,TGTGCCAGCAGTTTATGGCAGTCTGAAGCTTTCTTT
TRBJ2-7,TRBD2,TRBV7-2,.,CASSFSLGGNYEQYF,TGTGCCAGCAGCTTTAGCCTGGGAGGGAACTACGAGCAGTACTTC
TRBJ2-5,.,TRBV20-1,.,CSAGGLQETQYF,TGCAGTGCTGGTGGACTACAAGAGACCCAGTACTTC
TRBJ2-1,TRBD2,TRBV4-2,.,CASSQASGGFYNEQFF,TGTGCCAGCAGCCAAGCTAGCGGGGGCTTTTACAATGAGCAGTTCTTC
TRBJ1-1,TRBD1,TRBV5-1,.,CASSSSTGSGTEAFF,TGCGCCAGCAGCTCTTCGACAGGGAGTGGCACTGAAGCTTTCTTT
TRBJ2-3,TRBD2,TRBV4-1,.,CASSQEGKAGGPDTQYF,TGCGCCAGCAGCCAAGAGGGGAAAGCGGGGGGGCCAGATACGCAGTATTTT
TRBJ1-5,.,TRBV2,.,CASSETAVHQPQHF,TGTGCCAGCAGCGAGACAGCAGTCCATCAGCCCCAGCATTTT
TRBJ1-6,.,TRBV5-1,once,CASRERGGNSYNSPLHF,TGCGCCAGCAGGGAACGGGGGGGAAACTCCTATAATTCACCCCTCCACTTT
TRBJ2-2,.,TRBV3-1/TRBV3-2,.,CASSQVPTWGVTGELFF,TGTGCCAGCAGCCAAGTTCCAACCTGGGGGGTGACCGGGGAGCTGTTTTTT
TRBJ1-2,TRBD1,TRBV25-1,.,CASSDSRTGVGYGYTF,TGTGCCAGCAGTGATTCCCGGACAGGGGTTGGTTATGGCTACACCTTC
TRBJ2-6,.,TRBV14,.,CASSQIGATGANVLTF,TGTGCCAGCAGCCAGATAGGGGCTACTGGGGCCAACGTCCTGACTTTC
TRBJ2-2,.,TRBV7-8,.,CASSLGGVSLTGELFF,TGTGCCAGCAGCTTAGGAGGCGTTTCCCTCACCGGGGAGCTGTTTTTT
TRBJ2-2,TRBD1,TRBV4-2,.,CASSQDWGTVGAGELFF,TGTGCCAGCAGCCAAGATTGGGGGACAGTGGGGGCCGGGGAGCTGTTTTTT